Here is one TCR beta chain with its context. This entry is derived from a study of memory CD4+ T cells and cytomegalovirus serostatus. CDR3 length: 16 amino acids. The germline V gene encodes CDR1 SEHNR and CDR2 FQNEAQ (reference sequence). With V trimmed by 0 bases and J by 1 base, 5 bases remained unmatched. Profiled with immunoSEQ multiplex PCR; TCRdb holds only in-frame clones, not every one. The table has about 50,000 clones, approximately 80% seen once; the top ten hold 0.5% to 0.6%. The sort gate was single viable CD3+CD4+CD8-CD45RO+ cells for memory CD4+ T cells. The clonotype was recovered from an adult in good health and CMV-seronegative. The specimen sequenced was memory CD4+ T cells from blood. The gene calls are TRBV7-9 and TRBJ1-2, with 7 bases aligning to TRBD1. CDR3 coding DNA: TGTGCCAGCAGCTTAGCTGGGACAGTTCTTAACTATGGCTACACCTTC. This sequence encodes CASSLAGTVLNYGYTF.